The rows below give T cell receptor beta chains drawn from one sample of a study of cytotoxic CD8 clonotypes in ibrutinib-treated CLL. Only in-frame clones appear in the TCRdb table, and some are missing; sequencing was by immunoSEQ multiplex PCR. The sample has roughly 97,000 clones; around four fifths are singletons. The sequencing used PBMCs, collected after 12 months of ibrutinib treatment. These receptor sequences come from a human donor with chronic lymphocytic leukemia. The CDR3 runs from the conserved cysteine through the conserved F or W. A D gene is named only where the DNA matches it firmly. Rows give clone size only sometimes, using once, few, many, or a class for an expanded clone.

d_call | j_call | clone_size | v_call | cdr3_nt | cdr3_aa
NA | TRBJ2-2 | NA | TRBV7-9 | TGTGCCAGCAGTTTTGGACAGCCCGGGGAGCTGTTTTTT | CASSFGQPGELFF
TRBD1 | TRBJ2-1 | NA | TRBV5-1 | TGCGCCAGCAGCTTGGCGACAGGGGGCAATGAGCAGTTCTTC | CASSLATGGNEQFF
TRBD1 | TRBJ2-7 | NA | TRBV30 | TGTGCCTGGAGTGCGCCCAGGACAGGAGCCTACGAGCAGTACTTC | CAWSAPRTGAYEQYF
TRBD2 | TRBJ2-7 | NA | TRBV5-4 | TGTGCCAGCAGCTTGGCCGGAGGCGGGGGTCCTCGGGAGCAGTACTTC | CASSLAGGGGPREQYF
TRBD1 | TRBJ1-6 | NA | TRBV28 | TGTGCCAGCAGCACGACAGGGTCTAATTCACCCCTCCACTTT | CASSTTGSNSPLHF
TRBD1 | TRBJ1-2 | once | TRBV5-1 | TGCGCCAGCAGCTTGACGACAGGGGAAACGGGGGGCTACACCTTC | CASSLTTGETGGYTF
NA | TRBJ2-2 | NA | TRBV5-5 | TGTGCCAGCAGCTTACAGGGTACGACGAACACCGGGGAGCTGTTTTTT | CASSLQGTTNTGELFF
NA | TRBJ1-4 | NA | TRBV5-3 | TGTGCCAGATCTCCAGGGTTAACGGTGGAAAAACTGTTTTTT | CARSPGLTVEKLFF
NA | TRBJ2-7 | NA | TRBV6-6 | TGTGCCAGCTCTCAACCGGGGGGCATCTCCTACGAGCAGTACTTC | CASSQPGGISYEQYF
NA | TRBJ2-2 | NA | TRBV15 | TGTGCCACCAGGATCGACGCGAACACCGGGGAGCTGTTTTTT | CATRIDANTGELFF
NA | TRBJ1-2 | few | TRBV6-1 | TGTGCCAGCAGTGAAGCACATGTGAGGTATGGCTACACCTTC | CASSEAHVRYGYTF
NA | TRBJ2-7 | NA | TRBV7-2 | TGTGCCAGCAGTTATACCCTCGAGCAGTACTTC | CASSYTLEQYF
TRBD1 | TRBJ2-7 | NA | TRBV18 | TGTGCCAGCTCACCAGGACAGGTTCCAAGCTCCTACGAGCAGTACTTC | CASSPGQVPSSYEQYF
TRBD2 | TRBJ2-5 | NA | TRBV11-2 | TGTGCCAGCAGCTCGCCTGGGGCGGGGGGGTACAATGGGCAAGAGACCCAGTACTTC | CASSSPGAGGYNGQETQYF
NA | TRBJ2-3 | NA | TRBV5-1 | TGCGCCAGCAGCTTCCGGGACGGCACAGATACGCAGTATTTT | CASSFRDGTDTQYF
NA | TRBJ2-4 | NA | TRBV13 | TGTGCCAGCAGCCCCTGGCAGGGGCCCGAAAACATTCAGTACTTC | CASSPWQGPENIQYF
NA | TRBJ1-2 | NA | TRBV28 | TGTGCCAGCAGTCGTCCGGTCTATGGCTACACCTTC | CASSRPVYGYTF
TRBD1 | TRBJ2-7 | NA | TRBV5-4 | TGTGCCAGCAGTCAGGGGGCGGGATACGAGCAGTACTTC | CASSQGAGYEQYF
NA | TRBJ2-7 | NA | TRBV28 | TGTGCCAGCAGTTTTCGAAACTACGAGCAGTACTTC | CASSFRNYEQYF
NA | TRBJ1-2 | NA | TRBV5-1 | TGCGCCAGCAGTCCCGAGGGGGGACGAGGCTACACCTTC | CASSPEGGRGYTF
TRBD1 | TRBJ2-2 | few | TRBV29-1 | TGCAGCGCTGAGGGGGCAGGGTACACCGGGGAGCTGTTTTTT | CSAEGAGYTGELFF
NA | TRBJ2-6 | NA | TRBV19 | TGTGCCAGTAGTACGAGAGGGAACTCTGGGGCCAACGTCCTGACTTTC | CASSTRGNSGANVLTF
TRBD2 | TRBJ2-7 | NA | TRBV6-6 | TGTGCCAGCAGTTACTCGGGGGGGGGCTCCTACGAGCAGTACTTC | CASSYSGGGSYEQYF
NA | TRBJ2-3 | once | TRBV4-1 | TGCGCCAGCAGCCAAGGGGACCGCGGCACAGATACGCAGTATTTT | CASSQGDRGTDTQYF
NA | TRBJ2-7 | NA | TRBV7-9 | TGTGCCAGCCAACAGGGCGCCTACGAGCAGTACTTC | CASQQGAYEQYF
NA | TRBJ2-7 | NA | TRBV5-1 | TGCGCCAGCAGCTTGGAGCCGACAGGTCTCTCGTACGAGCAGTACTTC | CASSLEPTGLSYEQYF
NA | TRBJ2-5 | NA | TRBV19 | TGTGCCAGTAGTACTAGCAAAGAGACCCAGTACTTC | CASSTSKETQYF
TRBD1 | TRBJ1-1 | NA | TRBV7-9 | TGTGCCAGCAGCTTACTAACAGGGGGCACTGAAGCTTTCTTT | CASSLLTGGTEAFF
TRBD2 | TRBJ2-3 | few | TRBV4-3 | TGCGCCAGCAGCCAGCGGGGGGGGCCAGATACGCAGTATTTT | CASSQRGGPDTQYF
NA | TRBJ2-5 | NA | TRBV10-3 | TGTGCCATCAGTGATCGTAGCGGCGAAGAGACCCAGTACTTC | CAISDRSGEETQYF
TRBD1 | TRBJ2-3 | NA | TRBV5-1 | TGCGCCAGCAGCTGGACAGGGGTTTTTCCAGATACGCAGTATTTT | CASSWTGVFPDTQYF
NA | TRBJ2-3 | NA | TRBV5-4 | TGTGCCAGCAGCCGTACTAACACAGATACGCAGTATTTT | CASSRTNTDTQYF
NA | TRBJ1-1 | NA | TRBV2 | TGTGCCAGCAGTTTTAACACTGAAGCTTTCTTT | CASSFNTEAFF
TRBD2 | TRBJ2-5 | few | TRBV5-4 | TGTGCCAGCAAGCAAGGAGCGGGGGGGACAGAGACCCAGTACTTC | CASKQGAGGTETQYF
TRBD1 | TRBJ1-6 | once | TRBV5-6 | TGTGCCAGCAGCCCCCGGACAGGACGGAATTCACCCCTCCACTTT | CASSPRTGRNSPLHF
TRBD1 | TRBJ1-5 | NA | TRBV6-7 | TGTGCCAGCCTTCAGGGGGCCGATCAGCCCCAGCATTTT | CASLQGADQPQHF
NA | TRBJ2-7 | NA | TRBV10-2 | TGCGCCAGCAGTGAACGAGAACGGCGCTCCTACGAGCAGTACTTC | CASSERERRSYEQYF
TRBD1 | TRBJ2-7 | NA | TRBV29-1 | TGCAGCGTGACCCGATACACAGGGGACGAGCAGTACTTC | CSVTRYTGDEQYF
NA | TRBJ2-3 | NA | TRBV16 | TGTGCCAGCAAGTCAGGGCCAAGCACAGATACGCAGTATTTT | CASKSGPSTDTQYF
NA | TRBJ1-3 | NA | TRBV7-2 | TGTGCCAGCAGCTTACAGGGATGGGGAAACACCATATATTTT | CASSLQGWGNTIYF
TRBD1 | TRBJ1-3 | NA | TRBV7-2 | TGTGCCAGCAGCTTGACAGGGGGCTCTGGAAACACCATATATTTT | CASSLTGGSGNTIYF
NA | TRBJ2-5 | NA | TRBV14 | TGTGCCAGCAGCCAAGTAAGGGGCGTGCCTCAAGAGACCCAGTACTTC | CASSQVRGVPQETQYF
NA | TRBJ1-5 | once | TRBV28 | TGTGCCAGCAGTTCGTCGACACCCACTAGCAATCAGCCCCAGCATTTT | CASSSSTPTSNQPQHF
NA | TRBJ2-1 | NA | TRBV7-8 | TGTGCCAGCAGCTTGCAGGGAGAGGGTGAGCAGTTCTTC | CASSLQGEGEQFF
TRBD1 | TRBJ2-1 | NA | TRBV27 | TGTGCCAGCAGTCCTCGACAGGGGGTGAGCTCCTACAATGAGCAGTTCTTC | CASSPRQGVSSYNEQFF
NA | TRBJ1-5 | NA | TRBV6-1 | TGTGCCAGCCGTGCGGGATGGGTTAATCAGCCCCAGCATTTT | CASRAGWVNQPQHF
NA | TRBJ2-5 | NA | TRBV18 | TGTGCCAGCTCCGGGACAAGGGAGACCCAGTACTTC | CASSGTRETQYF
NA | TRBJ1-2 | NA | TRBV20-1 | TGCAGTGCTAGTGAACACGCCAGGAACACCTTC | CSASEHARNTF
TRBD2 | TRBJ2-1 | NA | TRBV6-6 | TGTGCCAGCAGTTACTCTGTAGCGGGGGGAAATGAGCAGTTCTTC | CASSYSVAGGNEQFF
NA | TRBJ2-1 | NA | TRBV5-4 | TGTGCCAGCAGCCCCGCGGGGAGGTACAATGAGCAGTTCTTC | CASSPAGRYNEQFF
TRBD1 | TRBJ2-7 | NA | TRBV5-1 | TGCGCCAGCAGCTTGGCACAGGGGATTTACGAGCAGTACTTC | CASSLAQGIYEQYF
NA | TRBJ2-7 | NA | TRBV5-6 | TGTGCCAGCAGCTTGGAGGCCCGGAGTAGCACCTCCGCCTACGAGCAGTACTTC | CASSLEARSSTSAYEQYF
TRBD1 | TRBJ1-5 | NA | TRBV30 | TGTGCCTGGAGGACAGGGGGCAATCAGCCCCAGCATTTT | CAWRTGGNQPQHF
TRBD1 | TRBJ1-2 | NA | TRBV5-8 | TGTGCCAGCAGCTTGAATCCAGGGGGTGACGGGGGCTACACCTTC | CASSLNPGGDGGYTF
NA | TRBJ2-5 | NA | TRBV11-3 | TGTGCCAGCAGCTTAGAGTGGGAGACCCAGTACTTC | CASSLEWETQYF
TRBD1 | TRBJ2-7 | NA | TRBV29-1 | TGCAGCGTTAGGGACAGTCCCTACGAGCAGTACTTC | CSVRDSPYEQYF